These T cell receptor beta chains were read from a single sample in a study of T cell changes during pregnancy in multiple sclerosis. Only in-frame clones appear in the TCRdb table, and some are missing; sequencing was by immunoSEQ multiplex PCR. The repertoire holds roughly 58,000 clones, with around 90% as singletons. Sample: CD8+ T cells from peripheral blood mononuclear cells, taken before pregnancy. The receptors were sampled from a female donor with multiple sclerosis, enrolled in a pregnancy study. Both conserved end residues are part of each CDR3. The D gene is left open where the match is weak. Clone size appears in some rows only: once, few, many, or a class for an expanded clone.

clone_size,v_call,j_call,d_call,cdr3_aa,cdr3_nt
-,TRBV27,TRBJ2-1,TRBD2,CASSLAGVGENEQFF,TGTGCCAGCAGCCTAGCGGGGGTAGGTGAGAATGAGCAGTTCTTC
-,TRBV27,TRBJ2-7,TRBD1,CASSTLWTGDYEQYF,TGTGCCAGCAGCACCCTCTGGACAGGAGACTACGAGCAGTACTTC
-,TRBV19,TRBJ1-2,-,CASTPGGYGYTF,TGTGCCAGTACTCCGGGTGGGTATGGCTACACCTTC
few,TRBV6-4,TRBJ2-6,TRBD1,CASSDGTGGSGANVLTF,TGTGCCAGCAGTGACGGGACAGGGGGCTCTGGGGCCAACGTCCTGACTTTC
-,TRBV29-1,TRBJ1-2,-,CSVGGGYDYGYTF,TGCAGCGTTGGGGGGGGTTACGACTATGGCTACACCTTC
-,TRBV4-3,TRBJ2-3,-,CASSQGGAGDTQYF,TGCGCCAGCAGCCAGGGGGGGGCCGGAGATACGCAGTATTTT
-,TRBV30,TRBJ1-6,-,CAWSSRGGGNSPLHF,TGTGCCTGGAGTTCCCGAGGGGGGGGGAATTCACCCCTCCACTTT
-,TRBV2,TRBJ2-1,-,CASSEGREQFF,TGTGCCAGCAGTGAAGGGCGGGAGCAGTTCTTC
once,TRBV27,TRBJ2-4,-,CASSLSQTGGGGIQYF,TGTGCCAGCAGTTTATCTCAGACCGGAGGAGGCGGCATTCAGTACTTC
-,TRBV25-1,TRBJ1-5,-,CASSECLRSNQPQHF,TGTGCCAGCAGTGAATGCTTGCGGAGCAATCAGCCCCAGCATTTT
once,TRBV9,TRBJ2-7,TRBD2,CASSSKPSGGEQYF,TGTGCCAGCAGTTCCAAGCCTAGCGGGGGTGAGCAGTACTTC
few,TRBV19,TRBJ1-6,-,CAIGERGNSPLHF,TGTGCCATCGGGGAGAGGGGGAATTCACCCCTCCACTTT
-,TRBV9,TRBJ1-1,TRBD1,CASSARDRADTEAFF,TGTGCCAGCAGCGCACGGGACAGGGCGGACACTGAAGCTTTCTTT
-,TRBV30,TRBJ2-3,TRBD1,CAWMTGSADTQYF,TGTGCCTGGATGACAGGGAGCGCAGATACGCAGTATTTT
once,TRBV10-3,TRBJ2-7,TRBD1,CAISESGTGVYEQYF,TGTGCCATCAGTGAGTCAGGGACAGGGGTATACGAGCAGTACTTC
-,TRBV11-2,TRBJ1-6,-,CASSLGPLTLHF,TGTGCCAGCAGCTTGGGCCCATTAACCCTCCACTTT
-,TRBV7-2,TRBJ2-2,TRBD2,CASSQTSGGNTGELFF,TGTGCCAGCAGCCAGACTAGCGGGGGAAACACCGGGGAGCTGTTTTTT
-,TRBV9,TRBJ1-2,-,CASSPGGADYGYTF,TGTGCCAGCAGCCCGGGGGGCGCGGACTATGGCTACACCTTC
-,TRBV6-6,TRBJ1-2,-,CASSYSAGFDGYTF,TGTGCCAGCAGTTATAGCGCAGGTTTCGATGGCTACACCTTC
once,TRBV5-1,TRBJ2-1,-,CASSLYGVAATNEQFF,TGCGCCAGCAGCTTGTACGGGGTAGCGGCTACCAATGAGCAGTTCTTC
-,TRBV6-5,TRBJ2-1,TRBD1,CASSYGQGTEQFF,TGTGCCAGCAGTTACGGACAGGGCACTGAGCAGTTCTTC
-,TRBV29-1,TRBJ2-1,-,CSVDGDTDTYEQFF,TGCAGCGTAGACGGCGACACAGACACATATGAGCAGTTCTTC
-,TRBV7-8,TRBJ2-7,-,CASSLMADSYEQYF,TGTGCCAGCAGCTTAATGGCAGATTCCTACGAGCAGTACTTC
-,TRBV11-2,TRBJ2-2,TRBD1,CASSLGSMGQGLETGELFF,TGTGCCAGCAGCTTAGGGTCAATGGGACAGGGGTTGGAGACCGGGGAGCTGTTTTTT
once,TRBV9,TRBJ2-1,TRBD1,CASSARDRGRNEQFF,TGTGCCAGCAGCGCCCGGGACAGGGGGCGCAATGAGCAGTTCTTC
once,TRBV6-1,TRBJ1-2,TRBD1,CASSETGTVTYGYTF,TGTGCCAGCAGTGAAACCGGGACAGTTACTTATGGCTACACCTTC
-,TRBV4-1,TRBJ2-1,TRBD2,CASSQDPGTMNEQFF,TGCGCCAGCAGCCAAGATCCCGGGACTATGAATGAGCAGTTCTTC
once,TRBV18,TRBJ2-1,-,CASSPEYNEQFF,TGTGCCAGCTCACCGGAGTACAATGAGCAGTTCTTC
-,TRBV12-5,TRBJ1-2,TRBD1,CASGLAYGQGKYGYTF,TGTGCTAGTGGACTCGCTTACGGACAGGGAAAGTATGGCTACACCTTC
-,TRBV7-2,TRBJ2-7,TRBD1,CASSLGTGEDEQYF,TGTGCCAGCAGCTTAGGGACAGGGGAGGACGAGCAGTACTTC
-,TRBV4-2,TRBJ1-1,-,CASSQDPPRQGLNTEAFF,TGTGCCAGCAGCCAAGATCCCCCCCGCCAGGGCTTGAACACTGAAGCTTTCTTT
once,TRBV30,TRBJ2-1,TRBD2,CAWSPKGLAGGRSSYNEQFF,TGTGCCTGGAGTCCTAAGGGACTAGCGGGGGGCCGGAGCTCCTACAATGAGCAGTTCTTC
-,TRBV27,TRBJ1-1,TRBD1,CASSPLGPGGWGTEAFF,TGTGCCAGCAGTCCCCTGGGCCCAGGGGGCTGGGGCACTGAAGCTTTCTTT